The TCR beta chain described here comes from a study of T cells in Graves' hyperthyroidism and ophthalmopathy. Study results and limitations: Most clonotypes expanded in the thyroid (above 0.001) were also present in blood. Ophthalmopathy, which appeared later, was predicted by the model a median roughly 6.5 months before onset.

Germline lookup yields CDR1 ENHRY and CDR2 SYGVKD. CDR3 length: 14 residues. J gave up 2 bases and V 6 bases, and 5 bases lay outside the gene matches. Source material for PBMCs was about 10 ml fresh peripheral blood. Researchers took RNA transcripts and amplified the TCR beta CDR3 regions from them. The HTBI set primed first-round TCR CDR3 RT-PCR. TCRdb called the multiplex PCR reads again in MiXCR, with one record for every CDR3 protein. The profile covers 300,000 to 450,000 distinct CDR3 sequences, with roughly an eighth appearing a single time and around 9.2% taken by the ten largest. With respect to this clonotype: Its antigen is undetermined.

The sample consisted of blood. J is TRBJ1-2 and V is TRBV10-3; 8 bases are a match to TRBD1. The receptor's source is a woman under 30 with Graves' hyperthyroidism. The CDR3 DNA follows: TGTGCCATCAGAGGGGGACAGGCCAACTATGGCTACACCTTC. It codes for CAIRGGQANYGYTF.